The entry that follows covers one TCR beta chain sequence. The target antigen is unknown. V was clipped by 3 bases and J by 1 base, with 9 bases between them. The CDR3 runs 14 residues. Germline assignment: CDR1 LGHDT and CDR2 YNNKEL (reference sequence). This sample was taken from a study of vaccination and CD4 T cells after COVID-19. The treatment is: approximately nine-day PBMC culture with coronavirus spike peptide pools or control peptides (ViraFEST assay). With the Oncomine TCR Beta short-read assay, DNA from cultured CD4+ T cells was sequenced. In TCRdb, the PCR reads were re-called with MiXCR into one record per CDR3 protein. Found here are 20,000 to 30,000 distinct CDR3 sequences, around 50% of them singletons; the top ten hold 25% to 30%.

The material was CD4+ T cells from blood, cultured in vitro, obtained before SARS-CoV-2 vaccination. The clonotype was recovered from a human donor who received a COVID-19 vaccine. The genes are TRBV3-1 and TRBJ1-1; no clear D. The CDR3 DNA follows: TGTGCCAGCAGCCAGTCAGTTGCGAACACTGAAGCTTTCTTT. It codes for CASSQSVANTEAFF.